Shown below are 27 T cell receptor beta chains from a single sample sequenced in a study of tumor-infiltrating lymphocytes in localized non-small cell lung cancer. TCRdb keeps only in-frame clones here, not all; method: immunoSEQ multiplex PCR. The data hold around 16,000 clones, with roughly 76% observed a single time. The sample was lung tumor tissue. The receptors were sampled from a human donor with non-small cell lung cancer.

This clone was seen a single time. J is TRBJ2-3 and V is TRBV27, with a weak D call TRBD1 (6 bases). The CDR3 consists of 12 residues. CDR1 and CDR2 (germline): MNHEY, SMNVEV (reference sequence). V was cut by 7 bases and J by 4 bases, with 9 bases left in between. The CDR3 region is CASKGEPDTQYF. CDR3 in DNA: TGTGCCAGCAAGGGGGAGCCAGATACGCAGTATTTT.

The genes are TRBV15 and TRBJ2-7; 10 positions match TRBD1. Trimming cost V 0 bases and J 4 bases; bases outside gene matches: 3. The CDR3 extends over 15 amino acids. Germline V gene data show CDR1 as LNHNV and CDR2 as YYDKDF (reference sequence). DNA for the CDR3: TGTGCCACCAGCAGAGAGGCGGGACAGGGGTACGAGCAGTACTTC. Translation: CATSREAGQGYEQYF.

The chain joins TRBV7-3 to TRBJ2-2; D is unclear. The V end lost 5 bases, the J end lost 6 bases, and 10 bases lay between the germline ends. The germline CDR1 and CDR2 sequences are SGHTA and FQGTGA. The CDR3 spans 13 residues. CDR3 residues: CASSPRPSGELFF. In DNA form, the CDR3 reads TGTGCCAGCAGCCCCCGCCCCTCCGGGGAGCTGTTTTTT. The full variable domain, its missing parts supplied by reference TRBV7-3 and TRBJ2-2, is GAGVSQTPSNKVTEKGKYVELRCDPISGHTALYWYRQSLGQGPEFLIYFQGTGAADDSGLPNDRFFAVRPEGSVSTLKIQRTERGDSAVYLCASSPRPSGELFFGEGSRLTVL.

The chain couples TRBV6-1 to TRBJ2-5; D gene uncertain. CDR3 length equals 13 residues. V lost 6 bases to trimming and J lost 1 base, with 9 bases between them. The V gene's germline CDR1 is MNHNS and CDR2 SASEGT. CDR3: CASSLTIQETQYF. CDR3 nucleotides: TGTGCCAGCAGCTTGACAATCCAAGAGACCCAGTACTTC.

V gene TRBV5-4 combines with J gene TRBJ2-1, with a weak D call TRBD1 (6 bases). This CDR3 has 14 amino acids. Germline assignment: CDR1 SGHNT and CDR2 YYREEE (reference sequence). Trimming removed 0 bases at V and 6 bases at J, with 10 bases between. For the CDR3, the DNA is TGTGCCAGCAGCTTGGGTAGGACAGCCAATGAGCAGTTCTTC. Translated: CASSLGRTANEQFF.

This clone has just one count. V usage is TRBV5-4 and J usage is TRBJ2-5; 10 positions agree with TRBD2. Germline V lookup: CDR1 SGHNT, CDR2 YYREEE (reference sequence). V lost 1 base and J lost 11; bases outside the gene matches: 14. CDR3 length equals 16 residues. The CDR3 DNA follows: TGTGCCAGCAGCTTGAAGAGGACTAGCGGAGTCGGGGAGCAGTACTTC. This encodes CASSLKRTSGVGEQYF.

This clone was recorded only once. The V call is TRBV7-9, the J call TRBJ2-7; maybe TRBD1 (6 bases). The ends were cut back, 5 bases at V and 1 base at J, with 15 bases in the middle. The germline gives CDR1 SEHNR, CDR2 FQNEAQ (reference sequence). This CDR3 has 15 amino acids. DNA of the CDR3: TGTGCCAGCAGCCAAGATTGGGACATTTCCTACGAGCAGTACTTC. Residues: CASSQDWDISYEQYF.

The V call is TRBV7-6, the J call TRBJ2-3, with 8 bases that match TRBD1. J gave up 4 bases and V 1 base, and 10 bases lay outside the gene matches. Germline values: CDR1 SGHVS, CDR2 FNYEAQ. The CDR3 is made up of 17 amino acids. CDR3 loop: CASSLGLTQGAADTQYF. The CDR3 nucleotides are TGTGCCAGCAGCTTAGGCCTTACGCAGGGGGCGGCAGATACGCAGTATTTT.

This clone occurred a few times. The chain uses TRBV6-1 and TRBJ1-2; D uncertain. Trimming left V 2 bases short and J 8 bases short, with 3 bases between. This CDR3 has 10 amino acids. Germline V lookup: CDR1 MNHNS, CDR2 SASEGT. The CDR3 nucleotides are TGTGCCAGCAGTGAAAGCGGCTACACCTTC. This encodes CASSESGYTF.

V usage is TRBV15 and J usage is TRBJ2-5; D gene ambiguous. This CDR3 comprises 12 residues. The germline gives CDR1 LNHNV, CDR2 YYDKDF (reference sequence). Trimming took 2 bases from V and 3 from J, leaving 4 bases between them. The CDR3 nucleotides are TGTGCCACCAGCAGAAATAAAGAGACCCAGTACTTC. Translation gives CATSRNKETQYF.

This rearrangement joins TRBV11-2 to TRBJ2-5, with 7 bases that match TRBD1. The J call may not be correct, given that the DNA end is closer to TRBJ2-7. The CDR3 is 15 amino acids. Germline V gene sequence: CDR1 SGHAT, CDR2 FQNNGV. This CDR3 reads CASSLDFGTDDEQYF. In nucleotides, the CDR3 is TGTGCCAGCAGCTTAGACTTTGGGACAGACGACGAGCAGTACTTC.

This chain links TRBV5-6 with TRBJ1-1; 8 nucleotides agree with TRBD1. The CDR3 covers 16 residues. J lost 4 bases, V lost 0 bases, and 8 bases had no gene match. Germline assignment: CDR1 SGHDT and CDR2 YYEEEE. The CDR3 nucleotides read TGTGCCAGCAGCTTGGTTGGCCAGGGGGCCGGCACTGAAGCTTTCTTT. It specifies CASSLVGQGAGTEAFF.

The V gene is TRBV5-1, the J gene TRBJ2-6; D is undetermined. The V end was cut by 6 bases, the J end by 2 bases, with 15 bases between. The germline gives CDR1 SGHRS, CDR2 YFSETQ. The CDR3 loop spans 16 amino acids. The CDR3 coding sequence is TGCGCCAGCACTCAACGGTGGGGTACTGGGGCCAACGTCCTGACTTTC. Protein: CASTQRWGTGANVLTF.

J is TRBJ2-7 and V is TRBV28; D possibly corresponds to TRBD2 (7 bases). Per germline, CDR1 MDHEN and CDR2 SYDVKM. Trimming shortened V by 7 bases and J by 4 bases, and 23 bases separated the two germline ends. The CDR3 consists of 16 residues. CDR3 sequence reads: CASTLGGYGTTYEQYF. CDR3 in DNA: TGTGCCAGCACCCTAGGGGGGTACGGGACTACGTACGAGCAGTACTTC.

The rearrangement joins TRBV28 to TRBJ2-7; 9 bases line up with TRBD2. This CDR3 spans 13 amino acids. CDR1 and CDR2 (germline): MDHEN, SYDVKM. The ends lost 6 bases at V and 5 bases at J; junction bases unmatched: 5. The CDR3: CASSSSGADEQYF. The CDR3 DNA reads TGTGCCAGCAGCTCTAGCGGGGCGGACGAGCAGTACTTC.

This clone was counted once. This chain connects TRBV28 to TRBJ1-5; D call uncertain. This CDR3 region has 14 residues. Trimming stripped 6 bases from V and 7 bases from J, with 16 bases between. The germline gives CDR1 MDHEN, CDR2 SYDVKM. The CDR3 DNA follows: TGTGCCAGCAGCCTAGCTGGAGCGGGGCAGCCCCAGCATTTT. This translates into CASSLAGAGQPQHF.

The count of this clone is one. V and J are TRBV5-1 and TRBJ1-2, with 7 positions matching TRBD1. The trim removed 2 bases at V and 8 bases at J, leaving 9 bases unmatched. The length of the CDR3 is 14 residues. From germline, CDR1 is SGHRS and CDR2 YFSETQ. The CDR3 DNA reads TGCGCCAGCAGCTTTTCGACAGGGAAGATCGGCTACACCTTC. This gives the protein CASSFSTGKIGYTF.

This CDR3 reads CASSIDRAGANVLTF. DNA of the CDR3: TGCGCCAGCAGCATCGACAGGGCTGGGGCCAACGTCCTGACTTTC. The V gene is TRBV5-1, the J gene TRBJ2-6, with 7 bases aligning to TRBD1. The germline V gene encodes CDR1 SGHRS and CDR2 YFSETQ. After removal of 4 bases from V and 2 bases from J, the junction contained 3 bases not matched to a gene. The CDR3 totals 15 residues.

This clone has only a few counts. The chain uses TRBV4-1 and TRBJ1-6, with 9 bases fitting TRBD1. There are 16 residues in the CDR3. The germline gives CDR1 MGHRA, CDR2 YSYEKL. The junction had 8 bases not matched to a gene; V was cut back by 1 base and J by 10 bases. The CDR3 protein is CASSQGSGTGYSPLHF. CDR3 bases: TGCGCCAGCAGCCAAGGCTCCGGGACAGGGTACTCACCCCTCCACTTT.

The chain carries TRBV9 and TRBJ2-2, with a tentative D call TRBD2 (6 bases). In germline, CDR1 is SGDLS, CDR2 YYNGEE. V lost 3 bases, J lost 5 bases, and 14 bases lay in between. CDR3 length: 15 residues. The CDR3 coding sequence is TGTGCCAGCAGCGGGGGGGTTTCCTTTACCGGGGAGCTGTTTTTT. It specifies CASSGGVSFTGELFF.

The chain uses TRBV7-4 and TRBJ2-2; 7 positions agree with TRBD2. V lost 2 bases and J lost 3; bases outside the gene matches: 6. Germline V gene lookup returns CDR1 SGHVT and CDR2 SQSDAQ. This CDR3 comprises 16 residues. The CDR3 here is CASSLSGGGYTGELFF. The CDR3 DNA reads TGTGCCAGCAGCTTATCGGGGGGTGGGTACACCGGGGAGCTGTTTTTT.

With respect to this clone: Mismatch with germline at one junction end may stem from a read error. Written as DNA, the CDR3 is TGCGCCAGCAGCTCGAAAGTGGGGCAAGGGACCCAGTACTTC. Its translation: CASSSKVGQGTQYF. This sequence joins TRBV5-1 and TRBJ2-5; D may be TRBD1 (5 bases). The CDR3 is 14 amino acids. CDR1 SGHRS and CDR2 YFSETQ come from the germline V gene. The full variable domain, in which reference TRBV5-1 and TRBJ2-5 provide the parts outside the CDR3, is KAGVTQTPRYLIKTRGQQVTLSCSPISGHRSVSWYQQTPGQGLQFLFEYFSETQRNKGNFPGRFSGRQFSNSRSEMNVSTLELGDSALYLCASSSKVGQGTQYFGPGTRLLVL.

This clone is labeled as medium-sized. The V gene is TRBV2, the J gene TRBJ1-5; no reliable D call. The CDR3 is 15 residues long. CDR1 SNHLY and CDR2 FYNNEI come from the germline V gene. V shed 3 bases and J shed 0 bases, with 9 bases lying between them. CDR3 protein: CASSEEQISNQPQHF. CDR3 nucleotide sequence: TGTGCCAGCAGTGAGGAACAGATTAGCAATCAGCCCCAGCATTTT.

The gene calls are TRBV28 and TRBJ1-4; perhaps TRBD1 as D (6 bases). Trimming shortened V by 10 bases and J by 4 bases, and 16 bases separated the two germline ends. The CDR3 sequence is 14 residues long. CDR1 and CDR2 from the germline V gene are MDHEN and SYDVKM. This CDR3 reads CATLGQTNNEKLFF. CDR3 in DNA: TGTGCCACCTTAGGACAGACCAATAATGAAAAACTGTTTTTT.

V and J are TRBV5-1 and TRBJ2-7; 16 nucleotides agree with TRBD2. The CDR3 sequence is 14 residues long. Trimming at V came to 4 bases and at J to 7 bases, leaving 2 bases not matched to a gene. The germline CDR1 and CDR2 sequences are SGHRS and YFSETQ. The DNA for the CDR3 is TGCGCCAGCAGCCAGGGACTAGCGGGAGGGGAGCAGTACTTC. As protein: CASSQGLAGGEQYF.

This clone has just a few counts. J is TRBJ2-7 and V is TRBV4-1; D is unclear. CDR1 is MGHRA, CDR2 YSYEKL, per germline. CDR3 length: 14 amino acids. V was cut by 1 base and J by 0 bases, with 7 bases left in between. DNA of the CDR3: TGCGCCAGCAGCCAAGCCGAGAGCTCCTACGAGCAGTACTTC. It translates to CASSQAESSYEQYF.

This clone has just a few counts. The chain recombines TRBV5-4 with TRBJ1-2, with D perhaps TRBD1 (6 bases). Trimming took off 0 bases at V and 5 bases at J, with 11 bases between the two ends. This CDR3 comprises 14 residues. CDR1 and CDR2 from the germline V gene are SGHNT and YYREEE (reference sequence). CDR3 DNA sequence: TGTGCCAGCAGCTTGGACAGGGTAGGATATGGCTACACCTTC. It translates to CASSLDRVGYGYTF.